Listed here are 28 T cell receptor beta chains from one sample, sequenced in a study of regulatory T cells in long-lasting Graves disease (dated by TCRdb to the early 2020s). Taken with the paper, the label for time point translates to: persistent/refractory GD, antithyroid drugs over 5 years with positive TRAb. For both TCR sequencing and RNA sequencing, RNA was extracted from PBMCs in TRIzol. The method behind the library was multiplex PCR. TCRdb records Illumina HiSeq 4000 as the sequencer. To build TCR beta libraries, CDR3 regions were amplified by Arm-PCR using iRepertoire HTBI primers. Using fastp trimming at Q25 and MiXCR clonotype assembly, TCRdb reanalyzed the public sequencing data and kept in-frame beta chains. Identical CDR3 protein sequences are pooled into one entry, listed with their most common genes and DNA. This sample is represented by 360,000 or so distinct CDR3 sequences; more than 20% of them were singletons. The ten largest clonotypes hold approximately 30% of the sample.

The specimen comprised peripheral blood mononuclear cells (PBMCs), sampled when the disease was refractory, from a patient treated with antithyroid drugs. The receptors here all came from a woman in her thirties or forties with Graves disease. Donor details come from another sample of the same person, matched by shared clones.

This clonotype was observed a few times. The V and J genes are TRBV30 and TRBJ2-7, with D uncertain. Germline assignment: CDR1 GTSNPN and CDR2 SVGIG (reference sequence). The CDR3 runs 14 residues. The V end was cut by 4 bases, the J end by 0 bases, with 13 bases between. The CDR3 DNA reads TGTGCCTGGAAGGATGTCTCCCTCTCCTACGAGCAGTACTTC. Translated, it gives CAWKDVSLSYEQYF.

Comment on this clonotype: Since a much larger clone is just one base distant, this may be a read error. The chain recombines TRBV2 with TRBJ1-5, with D possibly being TRBD1 (5 bases). Germline CDR1 reads SNHLY; CDR2 reads FYNNEI. CDR3 length equals 15 residues. This CDR3 reads CAGSKSWGTHGPQHF. DNA for the CDR3: TGTGCCGGCAGTAAGTCCTGGGGGACTCATGGGCCCCAGCATTTT.

The rearrangement links TRBV9 to TRBJ2-7; 9 bases line up with TRBD1. The germline gives CDR1 SGDLS, CDR2 YYNGEE. This CDR3 has 14 residues. V lost 4 bases to trimming and J lost 5 bases; unmatched junction nucleotides: 7. The CDR3 loop is CASSPGQGLDEQYF. The CDR3 DNA reads TGTGCCAGCAGCCCGGGACAGGGTCTCGACGAGCAGTACTTC.

V is TRBV6-4 and J is TRBJ1-6, with D tentatively TRBD1 (5 bases). The CDR3 is 14 residues long. Germline CDR1 MRHNA, CDR2 SNTAGT. V lost 2 bases and J 10 bases, leaving 12 bases between the germline ends. The CDR3 DNA is TGTGCCAGCAGTGACCGTGTAGAGGGGTCACCCCTCCACTTT. Protein sequence: CASSDRVEGSPLHF.

This chain joins TRBV2 and TRBJ2-7; D is uncertain. This CDR3 has 17 residues. The germline V and J ends were trimmed by 4 bases and 2 bases, with 21 bases remaining between them. Germline assignment: CDR1 SNHLY and CDR2 FYNNEI. CDR3 in amino acids: CASSGPPVSREPYEQYF. DNA of the CDR3: TGTGCCAGCAGTGGCCCCCCCGTCTCAAGGGAACCCTACGAGCAGTACTTC.

The chain joins TRBV7-8 to TRBJ2-2; 9 nucleotides align to TRBD2. CDR1 is SGHVS, CDR2 FQNEAQ, per germline. The junction had 6 bases not matched to a gene; V was cut back by 5 bases and J by 5 bases. There are 15 residues in the CDR3. CDR3: CASSEIAGATGELFF. CDR3 in DNA: TGTGCCAGCAGCGAAATAGCGGGAGCTACCGGGGAGCTGTTTTTT.

About this clonotype: This may come from a read error, since a much larger clone is one base off. The CDR3 nucleotides are TGTGCCAGCATGCTTGGGGCCAACGTCCTGACTTTC. This codes for CASMLGANVLTF. The chain joins TRBV2 to TRBJ2-6, with unresolved D. V was pared by 7 bases and J by 3 bases, with 4 bases between. CDR1 and CDR2 from the germline V gene are SNHLY and FYNNEI. The CDR3 loop spans 12 amino acids.

This chain joins TRBV6-1 and TRBJ2-2; D not resolved. V gave up 6 bases and J gave up 1 base, with 18 bases separating them. Germline CDR1 reads MNHNS; CDR2 reads SASEGT. This CDR3 is built from 17 residues. This CDR3 is CASSPTFMGWNTGELFF. CDR3 in DNA: TGTGCCAGCAGCCCCACTTTTATGGGGTGGAACACCGGGGAGCTGTTTTTT.

In its sample, this clonotype was seen a few times. V gene TRBV14 combines with J gene TRBJ1-1; D gene ambiguous. CDR1 is SGHDN and CDR2 is FVKESK in the germline V gene. V was cut by 4 bases and J by 1 base, with 7 bases left in between. The CDR3 covers 13 residues. The CDR3 DNA reads TGTGCCAGCAGCCGGTTTTGGAACACTGAAGCTTTCTTT. Amino acids: CASSRFWNTEAFF.

V gene TRBV20-1 combines with J gene TRBJ1-2, with TRBD1 as a possible D gene (6 bases). The V end lost 0 bases, the J end lost 7 bases, and 15 bases lay between the germline ends. CDR1 is DFQATT, CDR2 SNEGSKA, per germline (reference sequence). The CDR3 spans 14 residues. CDR3 coding DNA: TGCAGTGCTAGAGATGGAGGGGGACTAAGTGGCTACACCTTC. This codes for CSARDGGGLSGYTF.

The chain joins TRBV6-1 to TRBJ2-7; 13 nucleotides align to TRBD2. Germline CDR1 MNHNS, CDR2 SASEGT. The length of the CDR3 is 18 residues. With V trimmed by 6 bases and J by 2 bases, 13 bases remained unmatched. The CDR3 is CASSQLTPGLAGTYEQYF. CDR3 DNA: TGTGCCAGCAGCCAACTAACACCGGGACTAGCGGGGACCTACGAGCAGTACTTC.

Notes on this clonotype: A much larger clone sits a single nucleotide away, making a read error possible. V and J are TRBV7-2 and TRBJ2-7, with 7 bases aligning to TRBD2. Germline-derived CDR1 and CDR2 are SGHTA and FQGNSA. CDR3 length: 15 residues. The CDR3 region has the DNA TGTGCCAGCAACAATTGGCTAGCGGACTACTACGTGCAGTACTTC. It codes for CASNNWLADYYVQYF. Looking up the rest from reference TRBV7-2 and TRBJ2-7 gives the full variable domain: GAGVSQSPSNKVTEKGKDVELRCDPISGHTALYWYRQSLGQGLEFLIYFQGNSAPDKSGLPSDRFSAERTGGSVSTLTIQRTQQEDSAVYLCASNNWLADYYVQYFGPGTRLTVT.

This clonotype was counted only a few times. The chain recombines TRBV30 with TRBJ1-5; 8 bases match TRBD1. The CDR3 runs 13 residues. V trimming: 5 bases; J trimming: 4 bases; junction bases outside the gene matches: 4. Germline assignment: CDR1 GTSNPN and CDR2 SVGIG (reference sequence). This CDR3 is CAWDRGRNQPQHF. Written as DNA, the CDR3 is TGTGCCTGGGACAGGGGCAGAAATCAGCCCCAGCATTTT.

This clonotype was detected many times. The rearrangement links TRBV28 to TRBJ2-5; perhaps TRBD2 as D (7 bases). This CDR3 spans 17 amino acids. Germline-derived CDR1 and CDR2 are MDHEN and SYDVKM. Trimming cost V 3 bases and J 2 bases, with 19 bases left between them. CDR3 sequence (DNA): TGTGCCAGCAGTTTTCCCGAGGGGGGAGCGGGGCAAGAGACCCAGTACTTC. Translated: CASSFPEGGAGQETQYF.

This rearrangement joins TRBV13 to TRBJ1-3; the D is unclear. Germline V gene lookup returns CDR1 PRHDT and CDR2 FYEKMQ (reference sequence). The CDR3 extends over 12 amino acids. Trimming removed 4 bases from V and 4 bases from J, with 5 bases in between. The CDR3 DNA sequence: TGTGCCAGCAGCTCCGGGGGAAACACCATATATTTT. Translation gives CASSSGGNTIYF.

The chain has TRBV11-2 and TRBJ1-6; D unresolved. Germline values: CDR1 SGHAT, CDR2 FQNNGV. The V gene lost 0 bases and the J gene lost 7 bases, with 4 bases spanning the gap. This CDR3 comprises 13 residues. Here the CDR3 DNA reads TGTGCCAGCAGCTTAGATAGGAATTCACCCCTCCACTTT. Translated, it gives CASSLDRNSPLHF.

The V call is TRBV27, the J call TRBJ1-2; no firm D call. This CDR3 has 15 amino acids. The germline V gene encodes CDR1 MNHEY and CDR2 SMNVEV (reference sequence). Deletions cut 0 bases from V and 1 base from J, with 9 bases between. DNA of the CDR3: TGTGCCAGCAGTTTATCGTTCAACTTTAACTATGGCTACACCTTC. It is translated as CASSLSFNFNYGYTF.

This clonotype was recorded many times. The chain is built from TRBV20-1 and TRBJ2-5; 14 positions match TRBD2. Trimming removed 3 bases from V and 4 bases from J; junction bases left unmatched: 7. The CDR3 has 16 residues. Looked up from germline, CDR1 is DFQATT and CDR2 is SNEGSKA (reference sequence). In DNA, the CDR3 is TGCAGTGCTAGCGGACTAGCGGGAGGAGGGGTAGAGACCCAGTACTTC. Amino acid sequence: CSASGLAGGGVETQYF.

This clonotype was counted between two and nine times. V gene TRBV10-1 combines with J gene TRBJ2-2, with D unclear. Looked up from germline, CDR1 is WNHNN and CDR2 is SYGVQD (reference sequence). The CDR3 extends over 15 amino acids. V gave up 0 bases and J gave up 4 bases, with 9 bases separating them. CDR3 coding DNA: TGCGCCAGCAGTGAGTCTGCCCGTAGCACCGGGGAGCTGTTTTTT. Translating it yields CASSESARSTGELFF.

In its sample, this clonotype was seen many times. The chain has TRBV10-3 and TRBJ2-7, with D perhaps assigned TRBD1 or TRBD2 (6 bases each). Trimming removed 2 bases at V and 4 bases at J, with 15 bases between. Germline CDR1 and CDR2: ENHRY and SYGVKD. CDR3 size: 15 residues. The CDR3 nucleotides are TGTGCCATCAGTGAGACCGAGGGGGGACGGTACGAGCAGTACTTC. Residues: CAISETEGGRYEQYF.

This clonotype was seen ten or more times. V is TRBV14 and J is TRBJ1-2; tentatively, D is TRBD1 (6 bases). CDR1 and CDR2 from the germline V gene are SGHDN and FVKESK. Deletions cut 1 base from V and 5 bases from J, with 17 bases between. CDR3 length equals 16 residues. The CDR3 sequence: CASSQVGRGAVYGYTF. DNA for the CDR3: TGTGCCAGCAGCCAAGTGGGCAGGGGCGCGGTGTATGGCTACACCTTC.

The chain has TRBV30 and TRBJ2-2; the D is unclear. CDR1 and CDR2 (germline): GTSNPN, SVGIG (reference sequence). The CDR3 contains 12 residues. With 4 bases removed from V and 4 bases from J, the gap between germline ends came to 7 bases. The CDR3, as DNA: TGTGCCTGGAACCGGTTCACCGGGGAGCTGTTTTTT. As protein: CAWNRFTGELFF.

This clonotype was counted ten times or more. V gene TRBV11-2 combines with J gene TRBJ1-2; TRBD1 might be the D (6 bases). Germline lookup yields CDR1 SGHAT and CDR2 FQNNGV. V lost 5 bases and J 5 bases, leaving 18 bases between the germline ends. There are 15 residues in the CDR3. The chain's CDR3 is CASSLTPGTIYGYTF. The CDR3 DNA sequence: TGTGCCAGCAGCCTCACCCCCGGGACAATTTATGGCTACACCTTC.

In its sample, this clonotype was seen many times. The chain uses TRBV2 and TRBJ1-1, with a tentative D call TRBD1 (5 bases). Germline values: CDR1 SNHLY, CDR2 FYNNEI. This CDR3 is built from 13 residues. The CDR3 sequence is CAWGRAGDTEAFF. The DNA for the CDR3 is TGTGCTTGGGGCCGGGCGGGGGACACTGAAGCTTTCTTT.

This clonotype has a count of ten or more. The V and J genes are TRBV20-1 and TRBJ2-7; 8 nucleotides align to TRBD2. Germline loops: CDR1 DFQATT, CDR2 SNEGSKA (reference sequence). The CDR3 covers 14 residues. V gave up 7 bases and J gave up 4 bases; unmatched junction bases: 12. The CDR3, as DNA: TGCAGTGTTAACGGGAGGGGGTATGGGTACGAGCAGTACTTC. Its translation: CSVNGRGYGYEQYF.

This clonotype appeared a single time. The junction does not match germline at one end; this may be a read error. The chain links TRBV12-3 or TRBV12-4 to TRBJ1-2, with D unresolved. The CDR3 contains 16 residues. In DNA form, the CDR3 reads TGTGCCAGCAGGAGGAAGGGTGGGGTCACACACTACGGCTACACCTTC. This encodes CASRRKGGVTHYGYTF.

The chain combines TRBV6-5 with TRBJ2-2; D gene unclear. Germline V gives CDR1 MNHEY, CDR2 SVGAGI. V shed 1 base and J shed 6 bases, with 9 bases lying between them. The CDR3 contains 14 residues. The CDR3 nucleotides are TGTGCCAGCAGTTACTTGGATAGTTCCGGGGAGCTGTTTTTT. This gives the protein CASSYLDSSGELFF.

This clonotype was seen more than once but under ten times. The chain employs TRBV28 and TRBJ2-1; D may correspond to TRBD1 or TRBD2 (5 bases each). Trimming took 5 bases from V and 0 from J, leaving 17 bases between them. From germline, CDR1 is MDHEN and CDR2 SYDVKM. This CDR3 comprises 17 residues. The CDR3, as DNA: TGTGCCAGCAGTCTACTACTAGGGGCGGCCTCCTACAATGAGCAGTTCTTC. This translates into CASSLLLGAASYNEQFF.